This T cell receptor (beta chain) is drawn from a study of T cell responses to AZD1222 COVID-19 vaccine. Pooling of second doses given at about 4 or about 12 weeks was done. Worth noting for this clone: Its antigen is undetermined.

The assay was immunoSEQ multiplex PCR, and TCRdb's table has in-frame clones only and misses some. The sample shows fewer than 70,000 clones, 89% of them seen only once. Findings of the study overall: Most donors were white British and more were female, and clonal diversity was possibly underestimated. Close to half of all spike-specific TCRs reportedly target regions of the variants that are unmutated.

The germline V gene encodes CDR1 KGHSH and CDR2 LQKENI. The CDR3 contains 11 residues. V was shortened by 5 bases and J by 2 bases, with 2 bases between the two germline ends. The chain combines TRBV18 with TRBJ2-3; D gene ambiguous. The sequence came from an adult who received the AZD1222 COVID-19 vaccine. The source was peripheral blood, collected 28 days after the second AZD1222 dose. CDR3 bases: TGTGCCAGCTCAGCCACAGATACGCAGTATTTT. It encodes CASSATDTQYF. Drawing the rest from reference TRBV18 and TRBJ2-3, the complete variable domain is NAGVMQNPRHLVRRRGQEARLRCSPMKGHSHVYWYRQLPEEGLKFMVYLQKENIIDESGMPKERFSAEFPKEGPSILRIQQVVRGDSAAYFCASSATDTQYFGPGTRLTVL.